This T cell receptor (beta chain) was found in a study of response to subunit inactivated influenza vaccine. TCRdb passed the RT-PCR reads through MiXCR, listing each CDR3 protein once. Found here are around 790,000 distinct CDR3 sequences, 21% of them singletons; the top ten hold roughly 10%. CDR1 and CDR2 from the germline V gene are SGHTA and FQGTGA. The V gene lost 3 bases and the J gene lost 16 bases, with 19 bases spanning the gap. The CDR3 has 13 amino acids. Here the sequenced sample was PBMCs from blood, taken roughly 5 days after vaccination. This receptor was identified in a man over 45 who received an inactivated influenza vaccine. The V gene is TRBV7-3, the J gene TRBJ2-4; possibly TRBD1 or TRBD2 for D (5 bases each). The CDR3: CASSLTNRDRIYF. In nucleotides, the CDR3 is TGTGCCAGCAGCTTGACTAACCGGGACCGCATATACTTC.